These 28 T cell receptor beta chains came from one sample sequenced in a study of T-cell memory formation after mild COVID-19. In TCRdb, the 5' RACE reads were re-called with MiXCR into one record per CDR3 protein. The sample lists 250,000 to 300,000 distinct CDR3 sequences; less than 9.5% were seen once. The material sequenced was PBMCs or a T cell subset sorted from them (not recorded which). Receptors were obtained from a man in his late teens or twenties who had mild COVID-19 (a few samples of this study predate the infection). Cell type and time point are not known.

In its sample, this clonotype was seen many times. The V gene is TRBV7-6, the J gene TRBJ2-2; 9 bases are shared with TRBD1. The CDR3 sequence is 16 residues long. Trimming at V came to 3 bases and at J to 5 bases, leaving 7 bases not matched to a gene. CDR1 SGHVS and CDR2 FNYEAQ come from the germline V gene. Here the CDR3 reads CASSLGQGIETGELFF. The CDR3 coding sequence is TGTGCCAGCAGCTTGGGACAGGGAATAGAAACCGGGGAGCTGTTTTTT.

This clonotype occurred a few times. The chain links TRBV24-1 to TRBJ2-2; TRBD2 might be the D (5 bases). Germline assignment: CDR1 KGHDR and CDR2 SFDVKD. CDR3 length equals 12 residues. V was shortened by 7 bases and J by 6 bases, with 8 bases between the two germline ends. The DNA for the CDR3 is TGTGCCACCAGCGAGGGTCCCGGGGAGCTGTTTTTT. Translation gives CATSEGPGELFF.

The chain recombines TRBV20-1 with TRBJ2-1, with D perhaps matching TRBD2 (7 bases). V was pared by 3 bases and J by 7 bases, with 13 bases between. Germline V lookup: CDR1 DFQATT, CDR2 SNEGSKA (reference sequence). This CDR3 is 13 amino acids long. The CDR3 DNA is TGCAGTGCTAGCGGGGGGCATGGAAATGAGCAGTTCTTC. It is translated as CSASGGHGNEQFF.

This clonotype has ten or more counts. This chain connects TRBV20-1 to TRBJ2-7, with TRBD1 matching 9 bases. The CDR3 length is 14 residues. Per the germline V gene, CDR1 is DFQATT and CDR2 is SNEGSKA (reference sequence). The J segment lost 0 bases and the V segment lost 6 bases, leaving 6 bases of the junction unmatched. The CDR3 loop reads CSARGQGSSYEQYV. In DNA, the CDR3 is TGCAGTGCGAGGGGACAGGGTAGCTCCTACGAGCAGTACGTC.

This clonotype was counted between two and nine times. The rearrangement uses TRBV5-1 and TRBJ2-3; 10 nucleotides line up with TRBD1. V was clipped by 2 bases and J by 5 bases; unmatched bases: 5. CDR3 length equals 15 residues. Looked up from germline, CDR1 is SGHRS and CDR2 is YFSETQ. The CDR3 here is CASSLWTGGRDTQYF. DNA of the CDR3: TGCGCCAGCAGCTTATGGACAGGGGGGAGAGATACGCAGTATTTT.

This rearrangement joins TRBV19 to TRBJ1-6; the D is unclear. CDR3 size: 15 residues. Trimming pared 4 bases from V and 7 bases from J, leaving 14 bases between. Germline V CDR1 and CDR2: LNHDA, SQIVND (reference sequence). For the CDR3, the DNA is TGTGCCAGTAGTAAACTTACCGGAGAGAATTCACCCCTCCACTTT. Amino acid sequence: CASSKLTGENSPLHF.

The rearrangement links TRBV5-6 to TRBJ2-7; 8 bases map to TRBD1. V shed 4 bases and J 6 bases; nucleotides not matched to a gene: 3. This CDR3 has 12 amino acids. Per germline, CDR1 SGHDT and CDR2 YYEEEE. CDR3 DNA: TGTGCCAGCAGCCTGACAGGGGCCGAGCAGTACGTC. Translated, it gives CASSLTGAEQYV.

In this sample, this clonotype turned up many times. The chain has TRBV5-1 and TRBJ2-2; 8 bases fit TRBD1. The germline V gene has CDR1 SGHRS and CDR2 YFSETQ. Trimming took 0 bases from V and 3 from J; bases not matched to a gene: 1. The CDR3 runs 15 residues. CDR3 DNA sequence: TGCGCCAGCAGCTTGGGACAGGGGCACACCGGGGAGCTGTTTTTT. As protein: CASSLGQGHTGELFF.

The chain uses TRBV12-3 or TRBV12-4 and TRBJ2-3; no definite D call. V was shortened by 7 bases and J by 2 bases, with 13 bases between the two germline ends. The length of the CDR3 is 14 residues. The CDR3 sequence: CASTTQADTDTQYF. The CDR3 nucleotides read TGTGCCAGCACCACCCAGGCGGACACAGATACGCAGTATTTT.

This clonotype was seen only a few times. The J gene is TRBJ2-1, the V gene TRBV20-1; 14 bases fit TRBD2. CDR1 DFQATT and CDR2 SNEGSKA come from the germline V gene (reference sequence). Trimming removed 6 bases from V and 11 bases from J; junction bases left unmatched: 12. There are 15 residues in the CDR3. As DNA, the CDR3 is TGCAGTGCAGCTCGTCCGGGACTAGCGGGGGAGAAGCAGTTCTTC. It is translated as CSAARPGLAGEKQFF.

There are a few counts of this clonotype. As DNA, the CDR3 is TGCAGTGCAACGGACAGCTCTTCCTATGGCTACACCTTC. Protein sequence: CSATDSSSYGYTF. The chain recombines TRBV20-1 with TRBJ1-2, with D possibly matching TRBD1 (6 bases). The CDR3 extends over 13 amino acids. Trimming cost V 6 bases and J 4 bases, with 15 bases left between them. Germline V gives CDR1 DFQATT, CDR2 SNEGSKA (reference sequence).

This clonotype was recorded a few times. V usage is TRBV24-1 and J usage is TRBJ2-7; tentatively, D is TRBD1 (5 bases). There are 16 residues in the CDR3. V lost 6 bases and J 0 bases, leaving 17 bases between the germline ends. CDR1 is KGHDR, CDR2 SFDVKD, per germline. This CDR3 reads CATSPIRRVSSYEQYV. DNA of the CDR3: TGTGCCACCAGTCCGATCCGCAGGGTAAGCTCCTACGAGCAGTACGTC.

This clonotype has just a few counts. V and J are TRBV10-3 and TRBJ2-2; no clear D gene. V lost 6 bases and J lost 1, with 0 bases in between. The V gene's germline CDR1 is ENHRY and CDR2 SYGVKD. The CDR3 contains 11 residues. For the CDR3, the DNA is TGTGCCATCAGGAACACCGGGGAGCTGTTTTTT. Amino acid sequence: CAIRNTGELFF.

The J gene is TRBJ2-3, the V gene TRBV9; D is ambiguous. Germline V gene data show CDR1 as SGDLS and CDR2 as YYNGEE. The CDR3 spans 15 residues. V lost 3 bases and J 4 bases, leaving 15 bases between the germline ends. The CDR3 DNA reads as TGTGCCAGCAGCGGTGGACCTTGGGCGGCAGATACGCAGTATTTT. Translation gives CASSGGPWAADTQYF.

This clonotype was recorded at least ten times. The J gene is TRBJ1-1, the V gene TRBV5-1, with D tentatively TRBD1 (5 bases). Trimming left V 4 bases short and J 3 bases short, with 13 bases between. The length of the CDR3 is 14 residues. Germline V CDR1 and CDR2: SGHRS, YFSETQ. CDR3 nucleotides: TGCGCCAGCAGCGCGACCTTCAGGGACACTGAAGCTTTCTTT. Translation gives CASSATFRDTEAFF.

The chain joins TRBV20-1 to TRBJ2-1; 7 bases map to TRBD2. After removal of 7 bases from V and 4 bases from J, the junction contained 7 bases not matched to a gene. CDR1 is DFQATT, CDR2 SNEGSKA, per germline (reference sequence). The CDR3 has 13 amino acids. The CDR3 DNA is TGCAGTGAGAAGCGGGGCTTATACAATGAGCAGTTCTTC. Translated, it gives CSEKRGLYNEQFF.

The rearrangement uses TRBV5-1 and TRBJ2-2, with TRBD1 identical over 7 bases. CDR1 is SGHRS and CDR2 is YFSETQ in the germline V gene. This CDR3 spans 16 amino acids. Trimming at V came to 4 bases and at J to 0 bases, leaving 6 bases not matched to a gene. CDR3 DNA sequence: TGCGCCAGCAGCCCGTGGACAGGATCGAACACCGGGGAGCTGTTTTTT. As protein: CASSPWTGSNTGELFF.

This clonotype was seen a handful of times. CDR3 nucleotides: TGTGCCAGCAGTGAACAGACAGCCGGCAATCAGCCCCAGCATTTT. Its protein is CASSEQTAGNQPQHF. This chain connects TRBV2 to TRBJ1-5; D possibly corresponds to TRBD1 (5 bases). The CDR3 is 15 residues long. The V gene lost 2 bases and the J gene lost 2 bases, with 10 bases spanning the gap. The V gene's germline CDR1 is SNHLY and CDR2 FYNNEI.

This chain uses TRBV6-2 or TRBV6-3 with TRBJ2-7; 7 bases fit TRBD2. Germline V gene sequence: CDR1 MNHEY, CDR2 SVGEGT. This CDR3 has 19 residues. CDR3 in DNA: TGTGCCAGCAGTTACTCGAAGGATTATACGGGGGGAAGCTCCTACCAGCAGTACGTC. Amino acid sequence: CASSYSKDYTGGSSYQQYV.

This clonotype was seen a handful of times. This rearrangement joins TRBV4-2 to TRBJ2-7; 7 positions agree with TRBD1. This CDR3 region has 15 residues. In germline, CDR1 is LGHNA, CDR2 YNFKEQ. Losses at the gene ends were 1 base for V and 2 bases for J; bases not matched to a gene: 5. The CDR3 is CASSQAPTGAYEQYF. The DNA for the CDR3 is TGTGCCAGCAGCCAAGCCCCAACAGGGGCCTACGAGCAGTACTTC.

In this sample, this clonotype turned up a few times. This sequence joins TRBV12-3 or TRBV12-4 and TRBJ2-7; TRBD2 aligns across 10 bases. The CDR3 has 15 residues. V shed 6 bases, J shed 6 bases, and the junction held 11 bases outside the gene matches. CDR3 sequence: CASRVAGGPLGEQYF. DNA for the CDR3: TGTGCCAGCAGGGTAGCGGGGGGCCCCCTCGGCGAGCAGTACTTC.

This clonotype showed up just a few times. V gene TRBV20-1 combines with J gene TRBJ2-5; TRBD2 matches at 11 bases. The trim removed 6 bases at V and 1 base at J, leaving 7 bases unmatched. In germline, CDR1 is DFQATT, CDR2 SNEGSKA (reference sequence). CDR3 length: 15 residues. In nucleotides, the CDR3 is TGCAGTGCGGTGCTAGCGGGGGGCTCCCAAGAGACCCAGTACTTC. Its translation: CSAVLAGGSQETQYF.

This clonotype turned up a few times. V and J are TRBV7-9 and TRBJ1-1, with TRBD1 as a possible D gene (5 bases). Germline CDR1 and CDR2: SEHNR and FQNEAQ (reference sequence). This CDR3 has 14 amino acids. Trimming stripped 5 bases from V and 5 bases from J, with 15 bases between. CDR3 nucleotides: TGTGCCAGCAGCGACTCGGGGGGAGGAACTGAAGCTTTCTTT. This codes for CASSDSGGGTEAFF.

This clonotype was counted only a few times. The chain recombines TRBV6-5 with TRBJ1-1, with D perhaps matching TRBD1 (5 bases). Germline V gene data show CDR1 as MNHEY and CDR2 as SVGAGI. Trimming took 6 bases from V and 1 from J, leaving 9 bases between them. The CDR3 sequence is 13 residues long. The CDR3 nucleotides are TGTGCCAGCAGACCCGACAGGAACACTGAAGCTTTCTTT. This gives the protein CASRPDRNTEAFF.

The chain is built from TRBV12-3 or TRBV12-4 and TRBJ2-2; 8 bases map to TRBD2. This CDR3 is built from 16 residues. With 5 bases clipped from V and 0 bases from J, the junction kept 5 bases outside the gene matches. The CDR3 DNA sequence: TGTGCCAGCAGTCGTGCGGGGGGCTCGAACACCGGGGAGCTGTTTTTT. As protein: CASSRAGGSNTGELFF.

The chain joins TRBV5-4 to TRBJ2-7, with TRBD1 matching 10 bases. CDR1 SGHNT and CDR2 YYREEE come from the germline V gene (reference sequence). The ends lost 4 bases at V and 6 bases at J; junction bases unmatched: 7. This CDR3 has 14 amino acids. The chain's CDR3 is CASSRGQGMVEQYV. CDR3 in DNA: TGTGCCAGCAGCAGGGGACAGGGGATGGTCGAGCAGTACGTC.

The gene calls are TRBV20-1 and TRBJ2-3; 15 nucleotides align to TRBD2. Germline V lookup: CDR1 DFQATT, CDR2 SNEGSKA (reference sequence). There are 17 residues in the CDR3. J gave up 3 bases and V 1 base, and 5 bases lay outside the gene matches. The CDR3 nucleotides read TGCAGTGCTAGAGGCGGACTAGCGGGGGGGCGAACAGATACGCAGTATTTT. This gives the protein CSARGGLAGGRTDTQYF.

This chain uses TRBV3-1 with TRBJ2-5; TRBD2 might be the D (6 bases). The CDR3 sequence is 13 residues long. Germline V gives CDR1 LGHDT, CDR2 YNNKEL (reference sequence). V lost 3 bases, J lost 5 bases, and 10 bases lay in between. The CDR3: CASSQEGMETQYF. Here the CDR3 DNA reads TGTGCCAGCAGCCAGGAGGGAATGGAGACCCAGTACTTC.